This record concerns one T cell receptor (beta chain) sequence. What this receptor recognizes is not known. Base qualities were left out, and no much larger clone turns up one base away. The sample originates from a study of blood T cell repertoires in COVID-19 (TCRdb year 2020). As for the study more broadly: Samples covering the acute and convalescent phases of COVID-19 were provided by collaborators in the United States, Italy and Spain. Deeply sampled blood TCRbeta repertoires from subjects exposed to, actively infected with, or recovered from COVID-19 were included in the dataset. Where HLA class I and class II types were available, the types were taken from metadata supplied by the sample provider, not from assay-based typing. The repertoires were made available in a free public database intended to serve as a resource for research on the immune response to SARS-CoV-2. A de-identified subject ID, COVID-19 status, age in years and sex were almost always included in the sample metadata. The samples were drawn from two sources: the first 160 participants of the ongoing ImmuneRACE study, and 1,200 or so subjects contributed by 6 global collaborators. The material from the prospective study consisted of cDNA or gDNA derived from T cells, B-cell-depleted T cells, or PBMCs.

Looking up the germline V gene (reference sequence) yields CDR1 LGHDT and CDR2 YNNKEL. From its cysteine to its phenylalanine, the CDR3 spans 13 amino acids. The DNA shown is the 39-base CDR3, in frame from base 1. V was cut back by 1 base and J by 6 bases, leaving a gap of 6 bases between them. The paper's findings and limits, for the study overall: How much clinical and demographic metadata was included differed by source and by participant, and the metadata was provided uncurated.

The immunoSEQ Assay, a bias-controlled multiplex PCR, was used to amplify TCRbeta CDR3 regions from genomic DNA. The source study handled its data this way. The number of nucleated cells in each sample was estimated by amplification of reference gene primers within the assay. Sequence reads were collapsed and filtered to measure the absolute abundance of every unique TCRbeta CDR3 rearrangement. For each sample, productive Simpson clonality was calculated by taking the square root of Simpson's diversity index across productive rearrangements. Here the immuneACCESS table is served through TCRdb, limited to in-frame sequences with V and J called. Missing clones are a known gap in these copies; in checked studies unresolved V genes cover under half, and the rest lacks a known reason. V and J calls and clone size come straight from that table; D and trimming were deduced from the DNA. A total of about 120,000 clones appear in this sample, around 91% of them only once. Jointly, the top ten make up under 35% of the sample.

The collaborating institutions used their own protocols to collect whole blood in K2EDTA tubes. For TCRbeta analysis, collaborators shipped samples as frozen whole blood, isolated PBMCs, or DNA extracted from either of those sample types. The sequence came from a man between 65 and 85 years old with active or convalescent COVID-19. Here the chain combines TRBV3-1 (or the pseudogene TRBV3-2) and TRBJ2-2; no confident D gene assignment can be made. The sample taken for sequencing was peripheral blood. The DNA sequence is TGTGCCAGCAGCCAAGTGCAGGCCGGGGAGCTGTTTTTT. This sequence encodes CASSQVQAGELFF.